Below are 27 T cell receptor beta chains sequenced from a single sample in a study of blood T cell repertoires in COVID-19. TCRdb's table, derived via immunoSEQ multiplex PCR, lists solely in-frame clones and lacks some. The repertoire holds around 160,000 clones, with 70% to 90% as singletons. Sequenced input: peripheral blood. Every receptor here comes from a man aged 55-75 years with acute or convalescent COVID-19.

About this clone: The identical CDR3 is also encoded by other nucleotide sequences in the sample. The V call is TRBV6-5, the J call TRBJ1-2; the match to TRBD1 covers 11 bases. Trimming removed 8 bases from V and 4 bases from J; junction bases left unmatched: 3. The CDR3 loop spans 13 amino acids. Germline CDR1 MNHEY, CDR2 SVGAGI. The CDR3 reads CASRTGGGYGYTF. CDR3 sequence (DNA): TGTGCCAGCCGGACAGGGGGCGGCTATGGCTACACCTTC.

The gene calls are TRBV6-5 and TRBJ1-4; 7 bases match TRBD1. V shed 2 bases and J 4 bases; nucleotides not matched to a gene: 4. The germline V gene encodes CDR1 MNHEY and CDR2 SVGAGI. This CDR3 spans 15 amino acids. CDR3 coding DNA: TGTGCCAGCAGTTACACGCAGGGGGGTAATGAAAAACTGTTTTTT. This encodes CASSYTQGGNEKLFF.

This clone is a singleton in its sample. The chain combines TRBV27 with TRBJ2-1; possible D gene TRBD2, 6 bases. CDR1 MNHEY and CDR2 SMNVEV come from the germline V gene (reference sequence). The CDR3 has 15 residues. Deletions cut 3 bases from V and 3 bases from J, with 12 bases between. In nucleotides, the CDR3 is TGTGCCAGCAGTTTGGAGGGGCCCCTCTACAATGAGCAGTTCTTC. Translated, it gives CASSLEGPLYNEQFF.

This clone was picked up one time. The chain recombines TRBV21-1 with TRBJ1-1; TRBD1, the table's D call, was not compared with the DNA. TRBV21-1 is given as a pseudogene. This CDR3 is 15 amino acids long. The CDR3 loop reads CASSELGTVNTEAFF. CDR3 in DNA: TGTGCCAGCAGCGAACTTGGGACAGTGAACACTGAAGCTTTCTTT.

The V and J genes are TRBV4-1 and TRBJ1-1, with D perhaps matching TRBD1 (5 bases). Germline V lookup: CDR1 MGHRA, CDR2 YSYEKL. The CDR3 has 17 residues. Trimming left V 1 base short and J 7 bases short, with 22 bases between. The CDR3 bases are TGCGCCAGCAGCCAAGTCGCTCTCGGCAGGGAGGAAGGTGAAGCTTTCTTT. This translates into CASSQVALGREEGEAFF.

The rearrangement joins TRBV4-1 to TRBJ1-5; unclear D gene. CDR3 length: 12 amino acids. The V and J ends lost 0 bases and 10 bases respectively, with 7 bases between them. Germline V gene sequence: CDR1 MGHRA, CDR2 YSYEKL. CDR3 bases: TGCGCCAGCAGCCAAGACGGGTCCCCCCAGCATTTT. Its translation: CASSQDGSPQHF.

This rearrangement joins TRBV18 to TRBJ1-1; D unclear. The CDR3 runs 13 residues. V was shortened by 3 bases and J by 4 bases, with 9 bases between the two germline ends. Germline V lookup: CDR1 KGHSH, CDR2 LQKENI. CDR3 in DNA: TGTGCCAGCTCACCTAACGAGGGCACTGAAGCTTTCTTT. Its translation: CASSPNEGTEAFF. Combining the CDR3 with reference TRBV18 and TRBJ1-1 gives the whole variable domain NAGVMQNPRHLVRRRGQEARLRCSPMKGHSHVYWYRQLPEEGLKFMVYLQKENIIDESGMPKERFSAEFPKEGPSILRIQQVVRGDSAAYFCASSPNEGTEAFFGQGTRLTVV.

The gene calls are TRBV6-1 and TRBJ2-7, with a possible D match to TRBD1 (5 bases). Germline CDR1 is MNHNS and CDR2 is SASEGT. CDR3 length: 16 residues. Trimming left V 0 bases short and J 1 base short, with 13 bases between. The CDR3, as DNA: TGTGCCAGCAGTGAAGCGCATCAGGGTCCGTCCTACGAGCAGTACTTC. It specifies CASSEAHQGPSYEQYF.

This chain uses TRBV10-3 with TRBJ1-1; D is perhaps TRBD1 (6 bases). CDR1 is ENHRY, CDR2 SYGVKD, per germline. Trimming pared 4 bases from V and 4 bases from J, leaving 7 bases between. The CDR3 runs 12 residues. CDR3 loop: CAISGTATEAFF. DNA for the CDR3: TGTGCCATCAGTGGGACAGCCACTGAAGCTTTCTTT.

CDR3 sequence reads: CATDRTSGYNEQFF. As DNA, the CDR3 is TGTGCCACTGATAGGACTAGCGGGTACAATGAGCAGTTCTTC. This sequence joins TRBV7-9 and TRBJ2-1, with TRBD2 identical over 11 bases. Germline assignment: CDR1 SEHNR and CDR2 FQNEAQ (reference sequence). V shed 10 bases and J 4 bases; nucleotides not matched to a gene: 6. The CDR3 spans 14 residues.

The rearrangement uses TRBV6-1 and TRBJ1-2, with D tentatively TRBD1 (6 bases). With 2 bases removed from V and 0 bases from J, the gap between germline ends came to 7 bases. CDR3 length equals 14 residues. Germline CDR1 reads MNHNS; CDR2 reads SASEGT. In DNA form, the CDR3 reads TGTGCCAGCAGTGAATACAGGGCTAACTATGGCTACACCTTC. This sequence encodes CASSEYRANYGYTF.

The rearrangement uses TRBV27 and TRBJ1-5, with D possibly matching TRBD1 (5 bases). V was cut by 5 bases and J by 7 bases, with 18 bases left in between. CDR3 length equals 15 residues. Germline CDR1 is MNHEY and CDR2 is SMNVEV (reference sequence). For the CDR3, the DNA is TGTGCCAGCAGTGGAGATCAGGGTTTCAGCCAGCCCCAGCATTTT. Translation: CASSGDQGFSQPQHF.

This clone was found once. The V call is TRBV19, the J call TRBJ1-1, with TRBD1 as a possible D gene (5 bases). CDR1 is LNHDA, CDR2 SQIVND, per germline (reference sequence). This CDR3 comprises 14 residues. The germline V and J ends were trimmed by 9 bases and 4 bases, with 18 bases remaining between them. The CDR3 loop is CASAKGFQGTEAFF. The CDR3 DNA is TGTGCCAGCGCGAAGGGTTTTCAGGGCACTGAAGCTTTCTTT.

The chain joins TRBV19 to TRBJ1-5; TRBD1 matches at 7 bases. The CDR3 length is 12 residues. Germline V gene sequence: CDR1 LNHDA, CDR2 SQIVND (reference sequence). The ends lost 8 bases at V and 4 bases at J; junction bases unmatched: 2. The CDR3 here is CASGGQNQPQHF. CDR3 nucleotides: TGTGCCAGTGGGGGACAGAATCAGCCCCAGCATTTT. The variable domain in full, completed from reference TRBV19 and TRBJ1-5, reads DGGITQSPKYLFRKEGQNVTLSCEQNLNHDAMYWYRQDPGQGLRLIYYSQIVNDFQKGDIAEGYSVSREKKESFPLTVTSAQKNPTAFYLCASGGQNQPQHFGDGTRLSIL.

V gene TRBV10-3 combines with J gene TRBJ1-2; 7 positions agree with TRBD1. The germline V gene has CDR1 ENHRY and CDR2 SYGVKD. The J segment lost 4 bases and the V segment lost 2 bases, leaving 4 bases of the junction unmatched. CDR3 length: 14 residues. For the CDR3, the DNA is TGTGCCATCAGTGAGACAGGGGTACCCTATGGCTACACCTTC. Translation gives CAISETGVPYGYTF.

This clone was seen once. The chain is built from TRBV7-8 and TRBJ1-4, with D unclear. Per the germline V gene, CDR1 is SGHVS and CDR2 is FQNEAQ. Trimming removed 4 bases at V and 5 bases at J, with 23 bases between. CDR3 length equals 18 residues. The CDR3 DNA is TGTGCCAGCAGCTATCCGGCCGGAGTGAGGGAAGGGAATGAAAAACTGTTTTTT. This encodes CASSYPAGVREGNEKLFF.

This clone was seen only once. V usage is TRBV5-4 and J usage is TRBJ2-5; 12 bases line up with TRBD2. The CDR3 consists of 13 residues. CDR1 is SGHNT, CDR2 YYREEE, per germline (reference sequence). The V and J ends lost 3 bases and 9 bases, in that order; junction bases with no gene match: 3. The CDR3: CASSSSGGVAQYF. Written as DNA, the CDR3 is TGTGCCAGCAGCTCTAGCGGGGGGGTGGCCCAGTACTTC.

CDR3 sequence (DNA): TGTGCCAGCAATCAGGACATGAACACTGAAGCTTTCTTT. Translated: CASNQDMNTEAFF. The chain couples TRBV2 to TRBJ1-1; weak D call: TRBD1 (5 bases). Germline V gene lookup returns CDR1 SNHLY and CDR2 FYNNEI. Trimming stripped 7 bases from V and 0 bases from J, with 9 bases between. CDR3 length: 13 amino acids.

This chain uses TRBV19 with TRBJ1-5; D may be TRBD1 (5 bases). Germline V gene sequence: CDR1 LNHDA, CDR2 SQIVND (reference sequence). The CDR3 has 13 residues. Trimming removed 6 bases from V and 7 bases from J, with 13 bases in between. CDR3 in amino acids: CASSVGGGQPQHF. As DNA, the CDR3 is TGTGCCAGTAGCGTGGGGGGTGGGCAGCCCCAGCATTTT.

CDR3 amino acids: CASTSARDRGYNEQFF. As DNA, the CDR3 is TGTGCCAGCACCTCTGCCCGGGACAGGGGCTACAATGAGCAGTTCTTC. The chain carries TRBV7-8 and TRBJ2-1; 10 positions agree with TRBD1. Losses at the gene ends were 7 bases for V and 3 bases for J; bases not matched to a gene: 9. There are 16 residues in the CDR3. Germline V gives CDR1 SGHVS, CDR2 FQNEAQ.

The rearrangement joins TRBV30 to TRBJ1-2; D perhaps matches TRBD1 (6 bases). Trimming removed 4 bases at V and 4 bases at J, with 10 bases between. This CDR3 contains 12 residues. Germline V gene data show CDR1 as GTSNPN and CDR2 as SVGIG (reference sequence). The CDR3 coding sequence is TGTGCCTGGACAGGACAGAGCTATGGCTACACCTTC. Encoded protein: CAWTGQSYGYTF. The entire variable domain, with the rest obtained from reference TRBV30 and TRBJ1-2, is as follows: SQTIHQWPATLVQPVGSPLSLECTVEGTSNPNLYWYRQAAGRGLQLLFYSVGIGQISSEVPQNLSASRPQDRQFILSSKKLLLSDSGFYLCAWTGQSYGYTFGSGTRLTVV.

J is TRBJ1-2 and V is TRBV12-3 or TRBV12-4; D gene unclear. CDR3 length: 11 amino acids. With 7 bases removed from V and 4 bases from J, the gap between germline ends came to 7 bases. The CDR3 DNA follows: TGTGCCAGCAATACAAGCTATGGCTACACCTTC. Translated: CASNTSYGYTF.

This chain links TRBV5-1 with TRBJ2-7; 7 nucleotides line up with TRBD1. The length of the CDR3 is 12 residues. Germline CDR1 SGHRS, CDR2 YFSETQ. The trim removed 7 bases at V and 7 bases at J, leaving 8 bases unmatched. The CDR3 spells CASSGGGREQYF. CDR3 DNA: TGCGCCAGCTCAGGGGGTGGTAGGGAGCAGTACTTC.

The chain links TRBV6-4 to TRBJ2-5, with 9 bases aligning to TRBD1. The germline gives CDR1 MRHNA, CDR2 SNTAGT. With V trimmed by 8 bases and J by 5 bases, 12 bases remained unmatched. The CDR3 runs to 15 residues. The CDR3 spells CASPWGGQGGETQYF. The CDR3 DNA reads TGTGCCAGCCCCTGGGGGGGACAGGGCGGGGAGACCCAGTACTTC.

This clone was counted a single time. The CDR3 region is CASSLGFGLAGEEQYF. The CDR3 bases are TGTGCCAGCAGCTTAGGATTCGGACTAGCGGGGGAGGAGCAGTACTTC. The V call is TRBV11-2, the J call TRBJ2-7; 13 bases map to TRBD2. Trimming cost V 1 base and J 7 bases; bases outside gene matches: 7. CDR1 is SGHAT and CDR2 is FQNNGV in the germline V gene. The CDR3 contains 16 residues.

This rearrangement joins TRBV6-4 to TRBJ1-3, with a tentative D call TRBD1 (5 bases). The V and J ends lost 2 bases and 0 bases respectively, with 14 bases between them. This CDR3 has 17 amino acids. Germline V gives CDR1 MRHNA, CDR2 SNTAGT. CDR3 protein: CASSDPRGPDSGNTIYF. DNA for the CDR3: TGTGCCAGCAGTGACCCGCGGGGCCCCGACTCTGGAAACACCATATATTTT.

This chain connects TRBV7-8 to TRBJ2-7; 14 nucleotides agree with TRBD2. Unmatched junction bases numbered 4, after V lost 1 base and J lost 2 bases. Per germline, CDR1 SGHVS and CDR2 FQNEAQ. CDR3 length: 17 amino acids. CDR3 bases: TGTGCCAGCAGCTTAGTTGGGACTAGCGGGGGACCCTACGAGCAGTACTTC. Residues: CASSLVGTSGGPYEQYF.